The source of this T cell receptor beta chain is a study of cytomegalovirus exposure and HLA in healthy donors. 13 Jbeta primers and 60 Vbeta primers were used for the PCR. Assay: immunoSEQ multiplex PCR; the TCRdb copy retains only in-frame clones and omits some. The table includes 130,000 or so clones, approximately 80% detected once. Remarks on this clone: Other DNA variants within this sample encode the same CDR3.

The specimen sequenced was PBMCs. The clonotype originates from a female donor in good health and CMV-seronegative.

In DNA form, the CDR3 reads TGTGCCAGCAGTCGGACAGGGGGCATCGGTGAAGAGACCCAGTACTTC. Its translation: CASSRTGGIGEETQYF. The genes are TRBV28 and TRBJ2-5; 11 nucleotides agree with TRBD1. The CDR3 extends over 16 amino acids. With V trimmed by 5 bases and J by 3 bases, 8 bases remained unmatched. CDR1 and CDR2 from the germline V gene are MDHEN and SYDVKM.